This is a list of T cell receptor beta chains from one sample in a study of blood T cell repertoires in COVID-19. TCRdb's copy holds only in-frame clones and misses some; the assay was immunoSEQ multiplex PCR. Of under 150,000 clones listed, roughly 90% are singletons. The sample was PBMCs or T cells enriched from blood (not recorded which). The receptors were sampled from a woman aged 45-60 years who had recovered from COVID-19. The CDR3 runs from the conserved cysteine through the conserved F or W. The order of the fields is clone size, D gene, J gene, V gene, CDR3 protein, CDR3 DNA. A D gene is named only where the DNA matches it firmly. Expanded clones are given a class, and other clones once, few, many or no size at all.

size: .
D: .
J: TRBJ1-2
V: TRBV19
CDR3: CASSPGLGGYTF
DNA: TGTGCCAGTAGTCCAGGGTTAGGTGGCTACACCTTC

size: .
D: TRBD1
J: TRBJ1-2
V: TRBV7-8
CDR3: CASTGQGNYGYTF
DNA: TGTGCCAGCACCGGACAGGGGAACTATGGCTACACCTTC

size: once
D: .
J: TRBJ1-5
V: TRBV2
CDR3: CASSYSLNSNQPQHF
DNA: TGTGCCAGCAGTTACAGTTTAAATAGCAATCAGCCCCAGCATTTT

size: .
D: TRBD1
J: TRBJ1-1
V: TRBV7-2
CDR3: CASSSRGRLNTEAFF
DNA: TGTGCCAGCAGCTCCAGGGGGCGATTGAACACTGAAGCTTTCTTT

size: .
D: .
J: TRBJ1-2
V: TRBV5-1
CDR3: CASSTRDDYGYTF
DNA: TGCGCCAGCAGCACCAGGGATGACTATGGCTACACCTTC

size: .
D: TRBD1
J: TRBJ1-3
V: TRBV6-5
CDR3: CASSSRQGLRNTIYF
DNA: TGTGCCAGCAGTTCGAGACAGGGGCTTCGAAACACCATATATTTT

size: .
D: TRBD2
J: TRBJ2-7
V: TRBV9
CDR3: CASSVGTSGTLYEQYF
DNA: TGTGCCAGCAGCGTGGGGACTAGCGGGACCCTTTACGAGCAGTACTTC

size: .
D: .
J: TRBJ1-1
V: TRBV27
CDR3: CASARPGTEAFF
DNA: TGTGCCAGCGCCCGGCCCGGGACAGAAGCTTTCTTT

size: .
D: .
J: TRBJ2-3
V: TRBV10-3
CDR3: CANGGAADTQYF
DNA: TGTGCCAATGGGGGGGCGGCAGATACGCAGTATTTT

size: once
D: TRBD1
J: TRBJ1-4
V: TRBV2
CDR3: CASKTQGVGKLFF
DNA: TGTGCCAGCAAGACCCAGGGGGTCGGAAAACTGTTTTTT

size: few
D: TRBD1
J: TRBJ1-1
V: TRBV28
CDR3: CASSPPPGQLNTEAFF
DNA: TGTGCCAGCAGCCCACCTCCGGGACAGCTGAACACTGAAGCTTTCTTT

size: few
D: .
J: TRBJ1-5
V: TRBV4-1
CDR3: CASSQRPTGPQHF
DNA: TGCGCCAGCAGCCAGCGGCCAACCGGACCCCAGCATTTT

size: .
D: TRBD1
J: TRBJ1-2
V: TRBV15
CDR3: CATRTGGRYGYTF
DNA: TGTGCCACACGCACAGGGGGCCGCTATGGCTACACCTTC

size: few
D: TRBD1
J: TRBJ1-2
V: TRBV6-7
CDR3: CASRNRGTIHGYTF
DNA: TGTGCCAGCAGGAACAGGGGGACAATTCATGGCTACACCTTC

size: .
D: .
J: TRBJ1-1
V: TRBV4-1
CDR3: CASSQDETGTEAFF
DNA: TGCGCCAGCAGCCAAGATGAGACAGGCACTGAAGCTTTCTTT

size: .
D: TRBD1
J: TRBJ2-7
V: TRBV6-5
CDR3: CASSFAGGLEQYF
DNA: TGTGCCAGCAGTTTTGCAGGGGGCCTCGAGCAGTACTTC

size: .
D: TRBD1
J: TRBJ2-7
V: TRBV27
CDR3: CASSVGTGGDDEQYF
DNA: TGTGCCAGCAGTGTAGGGACAGGGGGAGACGACGAGCAGTACTTC

size: once
D: .
J: TRBJ1-5
V: TRBV6-1
CDR3: CASSERGHLNQNQPQHF
DNA: TGTGCCAGCAGTGAACGAGGACACCTAAACCAAAATCAGCCCCAGCATTTT

size: .
D: TRBD1
J: TRBJ2-2
V: TRBV18
CDR3: CASSPIGTANTGELFF
DNA: TGTGCCAGCTCCCCGATCGGGACAGCGAACACCGGGGAGCTGTTTTTT

size: .
D: .
J: TRBJ1-2
V: TRBV11-2
CDR3: CASSLGASGRGYTF
DNA: TGTGCCAGCAGCTTAGGTGCGAGCGGACGGGGCTACACCTTC